What follows are 18 T cell receptor beta chains derived from one specimen sequenced in a study of response to subunit inactivated influenza vaccine. TCRdb reprocessed the RT-PCR reads via MiXCR and lists one record per CDR3 protein. The table has about 650,000 distinct CDR3 sequences, roughly 14% seen once. The specimen comprised PBMCs from blood, sampled 11 to 12 days after vaccination. The receptor source for this set is a middle-aged man who received an inactivated influenza vaccine.

The chain joins TRBV20-1 to TRBJ1-1; possibly TRBD1 for D (6 bases). Germline V gene data show CDR1 as DFQATT and CDR2 as SNEGSKA (reference sequence). The CDR3 is 13 residues long. V shed 6 bases and J shed 3 bases, with 14 bases lying between them. CDR3 nucleotide sequence: TGCAGTGCAAAAAGGGGGGGGGACACTGAAGCTTTCTTT. Its protein product is CSAKRGGDTEAFF.

This clonotype was picked up a small number of times. J is TRBJ2-3 and V is TRBV20-1, with D perhaps matching TRBD2 (5 bases). Germline CDR1 is DFQATT and CDR2 is SNEGSKA (reference sequence). V lost 0 bases, J lost 1 base, and 14 bases lay in between. The CDR3 contains 16 residues. Here the CDR3 DNA reads TGCAGTGCTAGAGATCTCAGAGGGATCCGCACAGATACGCAGTATTTT. The encoded protein is CSARDLRGIRTDTQYF.

The chain is built from TRBV29-1 and TRBJ1-1; D might be TRBD1 (6 bases). This CDR3 comprises 13 residues. V was pared by 2 bases and J by 4 bases, with 11 bases between. Germline CDR1 reads SQVTM; CDR2 reads ANQGSEA. The CDR3 coding sequence is TGCAGCGTTGAAAACAGGGCATTCACTGAAGCTTTCTTT. Encoded protein: CSVENRAFTEAFF.

In this sample, this clonotype turned up many times. This chain joins TRBV5-1 and TRBJ2-3; 9 bases line up with TRBD2. This CDR3 is 16 amino acids long. V lost 4 bases, J lost 2 bases, and 8 bases stayed unmatched. Germline assignment: CDR1 SGHRS and CDR2 YFSETQ. The CDR3 nucleotides are TGCGCCAGCAGCACCGGGACTAGCAGAACCACAGATACGCAGTATTTT. Translation: CASSTGTSRTTDTQYF.

This clonotype was picked up a small number of times. This chain connects TRBV9 to TRBJ2-1; 8 bases map to TRBD1. The length of the CDR3 is 14 residues. J gave up 6 bases and V 2 bases, and 4 bases lay outside the gene matches. The V gene's germline CDR1 is SGDLS and CDR2 YYNGEE. The CDR3 loop reads CASSVQGTGNEQFF. The CDR3 DNA follows: TGTGCCAGCAGCGTTCAAGGGACAGGCAATGAGCAGTTCTTC.

The CDR3 coding sequence is TGTGCCAGCAGCCGGATACTAGCGGGGGACTCCTACGAGCAGTACTTC. Translated: CASSRILAGDSYEQYF. The genes are TRBV13 and TRBJ2-7, with 11 bases fitting TRBD2. V dropped 5 bases and J dropped 0; count of bases not matched to a gene: 6. The CDR3 spans 16 residues. Germline CDR1 is PRHDT and CDR2 is FYEKMQ (reference sequence).

The V call is TRBV6-1, the J call TRBJ2-1; maybe TRBD2 (6 bases). Looked up from germline, CDR1 is MNHNS and CDR2 is SASEGT. The CDR3 is 15 amino acids. V gave up 6 bases and J gave up 3 bases, with 15 bases separating them. CDR3 nucleotides: TGTGCCAGCAGCCTGACTAGAGTCGGCTACAATGAGCAGTTCTTC. Its protein is CASSLTRVGYNEQFF.

The rearrangement joins TRBV7-6 to TRBJ2-1; D unresolved. The germline CDR1 and CDR2 sequences are SGHVS and FNYEAQ. V was clipped by 0 bases and J by 0 bases, with 9 bases between them. The CDR3 has 16 amino acids. As DNA, the CDR3 is TGTGCCAGCAGCTTAGCGATCCCTAGCTCCTACAATGAGCAGTTCTTC. Its protein is CASSLAIPSSYNEQFF. Combining the CDR3 with reference TRBV7-6 and TRBJ2-1 gives the whole variable domain GAGVSQSPRYKVTKRGQDVALRCDPISGHVSLYWYRQALGQGPEFLTYFNYEAQQDKSGLPNDRFSAERPEGSISTLTIQRTEQRDSAMYRCASSLAIPSSYNEQFFGPGTRLTVL.

The chain joins TRBV15 to TRBJ2-2; D is unresolved. Germline V gene sequence: CDR1 LNHNV, CDR2 YYDKDF (reference sequence). V was trimmed by 5 bases and J by 6 bases, leaving 10 bases between them. The CDR3 has 13 amino acids. The CDR3 sequence: CATSEWGSGELFF. The DNA of the CDR3 is TGTGCCACCAGCGAGTGGGGTTCCGGGGAGCTGTTTTTT.

The gene calls are TRBV5-1 and TRBJ1-1; D is undetermined. The V and J ends lost 0 bases and 3 bases respectively, with 9 bases between them. The CDR3 covers 14 residues. The germline V gene encodes CDR1 SGHRS and CDR2 YFSETQ. The CDR3 loop is CASSLEGSDTEAFF. The CDR3 DNA is TGCGCCAGCAGCTTGGAAGGGTCTGACACTGAAGCTTTCTTT.

The chain combines TRBV7-2 with TRBJ2-7; D could derive from TRBD1 or TRBD2 (6 bases each). CDR3 length equals 17 residues. Looked up from germline, CDR1 is SGHTA and CDR2 is FQGNSA. The V end lost 5 bases, the J end lost 2 bases, and 22 bases lay between the germline ends. CDR3 region: CASSPRGGTYRPYEQYF. As DNA, the CDR3 is TGTGCCAGCAGCCCCCGAGGGGGGACTTATAGACCCTACGAGCAGTACTTC.

Only a few counts were recorded for this clonotype. V usage is TRBV12-3 or TRBV12-4 and J usage is TRBJ2-1, with D possibly TRBD1 on 6 matching bases. V was shortened by 8 bases and J by 5 bases, with 19 bases between the two germline ends. This CDR3 is built from 15 residues. The CDR3 sequence is CASCSGTTGHNEQFF. Here the CDR3 DNA reads TGTGCCAGCTGCTCGGGGACAACGGGGCACAATGAGCAGTTCTTC.

This clonotype showed up just a few times. This chain uses TRBV7-6 with TRBJ1-1, with D possibly being TRBD1 (5 bases). CDR1 is SGHVS and CDR2 is FNYEAQ in the germline V gene. Trimming cost V 5 bases and J 0 bases, with 25 bases left between them. This CDR3 spans 19 amino acids. The CDR3 loop is CASSPKASTARPLNTEAFF. Here the CDR3 DNA reads TGTGCCAGCAGCCCCAAAGCTTCGACAGCCCGACCCTTGAACACTGAAGCTTTCTTT.

This clonotype was recorded a few times. The chain carries TRBV20-1 and TRBJ1-1, with TRBD1 as a possible D gene (6 bases). Per germline, CDR1 DFQATT and CDR2 SNEGSKA (reference sequence). The V and J ends lost 1 base and 4 bases respectively, with 10 bases between them. There are 13 residues in the CDR3. CDR3 sequence reads: CSARGGTFTEAFF. The CDR3 DNA reads TGCAGTGCTAGAGGGGGGACATTCACTGAAGCTTTCTTT.

In its sample, this clonotype was seen a few times. This chain joins TRBV2 and TRBJ1-4; D is perhaps TRBD1 (6 bases). CDR1 and CDR2 (germline): SNHLY, FYNNEI. The V and J ends lost 6 bases and 0 bases respectively, with 11 bases between them. The CDR3 spans 15 residues. In DNA, the CDR3 is TGTGCCAGCAGCAGGGCAGGGGCAACTAATGAAAAACTGTTTTTT. It codes for CASSRAGATNEKLFF.

In its sample, this clonotype was seen a few times. V and J are TRBV9 and TRBJ1-5; D perhaps matches TRBD1 (6 bases). V lost 3 bases and J 4 bases, leaving 14 bases between the germline ends. Germline lookup yields CDR1 SGDLS and CDR2 YYNGEE. The CDR3 has 15 amino acids. CDR3 nucleotide sequence: TGTGCCAGCAGCGAGGCCCCAACAGGGAATCAGCCCCAGCATTTT. Translated, it gives CASSEAPTGNQPQHF.

This clonotype was seen a few times. This rearrangement joins TRBV6-1 to TRBJ2-1; 11 bases match TRBD1. Germline V gives CDR1 MNHNS, CDR2 SASEGT. With V trimmed by 1 base and J by 7 bases, 6 bases remained unmatched. CDR3 size: 16 residues. The DNA of the CDR3 is TGTGCCAGCAGTGAAGTATGGACAGGGGGCGGGAATGAGCAGTTCTTC. It specifies CASSEVWTGGGNEQFF.

The V gene is TRBV5-6, the J gene TRBJ2-7; D gene uncertain. The CDR3 has 11 residues. Looked up from germline, CDR1 is SGHDT and CDR2 is YYEEEE. V was clipped by 1 base and J by 7 bases, with 6 bases between them. CDR3 nucleotide sequence: TGTGCCAGCAGCTTGATGAGAGAGCAGTACTTC. Amino acids: CASSLMREQYF. Based on the CDR3 plus reference TRBV5-6 and TRBJ2-7, the full variable domain is DAGVTQSPTHLIKTRGQQVTLRCSPKSGHDTVSWYQQALGQGPQFIFQYYEEEERQRGNFPDRFSGHQFPNYSSELNVNALLLGDSALYLCASSLMREQYFGPGTRLTVT.